This TCR beta chain was identified during a study of T cell responses to AZD1222 COVID-19 vaccine. About the research overall: Pooling of second doses given at about 4 or about 12 weeks was done. General study findings and limits: Nearly half of spike-specific TCRs reportedly go after variant regions that carry no mutations. Donors, mostly white British, included more females; clonal diversity was possibly underestimated.

The length of the CDR3 is 13 residues. CDR1 and CDR2 (germline): LNHDA, SQIVND (reference sequence). Trimming cost V 9 bases and J 0 bases; bases outside gene matches: 4. The assay was immunoSEQ multiplex PCR, and TCRdb's table has in-frame clones only and misses some. Here the sample spans some 40,000 clones, less than 85% being singletons. As concerns this clone: Its antigen remains unidentified.

The chain links TRBV19 to TRBJ1-1; TRBD1 aligns across 7 bases. This clonotype was sampled from an adult in good health. Material: peripheral blood, obtained on day 0 of AZD1222 vaccination. The DNA for the CDR3 is TGTGCCAGCAACAGGGGCTTGAACACTGAAGCTTTCTTT. Its protein product is CASNRGLNTEAFF. The complete variable domain, with remaining parts taken from reference TRBV19 and TRBJ1-1, reads DGGITQSPKYLFRKEGQNVTLSCEQNLNHDAMYWYRQDPGQGLRLIYYSQIVNDFQKGDIAEGYSVSREKKESFPLTVTSAQKNPTAFYLCASNRGLNTEAFFGQGTRLTVV.